These T cell receptor beta chains were read from a single sample in a study of a mutant IDH1 vaccine in newly diagnosed glioma. No cognate antigen is known for these TCRs. TCRdb keeps only in-frame clones here, not all; method: immunoSEQ multiplex PCR. The table has about 32,000 clones, around 77% seen once. The sample was PBMCs, taken from a glioma patient whose treatment included an IDH1 peptide vaccine. These receptor sequences come from a young woman with glioma. Some clones in this sample may be carry-over from other donors' samples. The conserved cysteine and the conserved F or W are not part of the CDR3 here.

V: TRBV6-1
J: TRBJ2-7
CDR3: ASSVTSRGREQY

V: TRBV6-1
J: TRBJ2-1
CDR3: ASVLTSGGYNEQF

V: TRBV13
J: TRBJ2-7
CDR3: ASSLYGAYYEQY

V: TRBV10-3
J: TRBJ2-4
CDR3: AISEFRDSYY

V: TRBV5-6
J: TRBJ1-2
CDR3: ASSLASGGGQGYGYT

V: TRBV29-1
J: TRBJ2-3
CDR3: SVEDRGGTDTQY

V: TRBV15
J: TRBJ2-3
CDR3: ATSRDLSVNTDTQY

V: TRBV5-8
J: TRBJ1-5
CDR3: ASTGWGLNQPQH

V: TRBV19
J: TRBJ2-7
CDR3: ASSRASGSASPLDYEQY

V: TRBV30
J: TRBJ1-2
CDR3: AWSRTLYYGYT

V: TRBV30
J: TRBJ1-2
CDR3: AWSPGQYGYT

V: TRBV30
J: TRBJ2-1
CDR3: AWAVGTHNEQF

V: TRBV7-9
J: TRBJ1-1
CDR3: ASSLDSGRTEAF

V: TRBV6-1
J: TRBJ2-7
CDR3: AAHHPDIPYEQY

V: TRBV5-4
J: TRBJ1-2
CDR3: ASSQDRGTYGYT

V: TRBV30
J: TRBJ1-1
CDR3: AWSPALNTEAF

V: TRBV18
J: TRBJ2-7
CDR3: ASSPGATSSYEQY

V: TRBV4-1
J: TRBJ1-5
CDR3: ASSHRAGTGGNQPQH

V: TRBV6-1
J: TRBJ1-5
CDR3: ASSETLLGYQPQH

V: TRBV11-2
J: TRBJ2-5
CDR3: ASSSPGESGETQY

V: TRBV19
J: TRBJ2-6
CDR3: ASTSKEGANVLT

V: TRBV6-1
J: TRBJ2-1
CDR3: ASSVRDLGYNEQF

V: TRBV29-1
J: TRBJ2-3
CDR3: SAGGETDTQY

V: TRBV19
J: TRBJ2-1
CDR3: ASSITSGSRGEQF

V: TRBV7-8
J: TRBJ2-7
CDR3: ASSLGTGAYEQY

V: TRBV7-9
J: TRBJ1-3
CDR3: ASSRLRGYSGNTIY

V: TRBV6-4
J: TRBJ2-3
CDR3: ASSLYSGPSTDTQY

V: TRBV6-5
J: TRBJ1-1
CDR3: ASQLLPGPNTEAF

V: TRBV7-9
J: TRBJ1-1
CDR3: ASSPGPLVRSNTEAF

V: TRBV5-6
J: TRBJ2-1
CDR3: ASSLGSSYNEQF

V: TRBV10-2
J: TRBJ2-1
CDR3: ASSEGLAGHNEQF

V: TRBV29-1
J: TRBJ1-4
CDR3: SAYREENEKLF

V: TRBV5-4
J: TRBJ2-7
CDR3: ASSLKSNEQY

V: TRBV11-2
J: TRBJ1-1
CDR3: ASFLKLGTEAF

V: TRBV11-2
J: TRBJ2-7
CDR3: ASSTSYEQY

V: TRBV7-6
J: TRBJ2-7
CDR3: ASSLGTRGEQY

V: TRBV29-1
J: TRBJ2-1
CDR3: SVQSGSDEQF

V: TRBV4-1
J: TRBJ2-1
CDR3: ASSQGREGPNEQF

V: TRBV19
J: TRBJ1-2
CDR3: ASSTRSGTGGDYGYT

V: TRBV2
J: TRBJ2-7
CDR3: ASSVKRENEQY

V: TRBV7-9
J: TRBJ2-2
CDR3: ASSWESNTGELF

V: TRBV6-5
J: TRBJ2-7
CDR3: ASSQGSSYEQY

V: TRBV19
J: TRBJ2-2
CDR3: ASSIWGMAGELF

V: TRBV27
J: TRBJ1-1
CDR3: ASSLQGGTEAF

V: TRBV10-2
J: TRBJ2-1
CDR3: ASSADGSASRRQF

V: TRBV9
J: TRBJ1-5
CDR3: ASSVDASNQPQH

V: TRBV7-9
J: TRBJ1-1
CDR3: ASSLRVDTEAF

V: TRBV11-2
J: TRBJ1-2
CDR3: ASSPTVTNYGYT

V: TRBV29-1
J: TRBJ2-7
CDR3: SVGQDYEQY

V: TRBV4-2
J: TRBJ2-7
CDR3: ASSPPAGEVGSYEQY

V: TRBV7-6
J: TRBJ2-2
CDR3: ASSFSPSLNTGELF

V: TRBV29-1
J: TRBJ2-2
CDR3: SVVGGAGAGTGELF

V: TRBV7-2
J: TRBJ2-1
CDR3: ASSFRGGDEQF